This T cell receptor beta chain was sequenced during a study of blood T cell repertoires in COVID-19. Study context: Specimens from acute and convalescent COVID-19 originated in the United States, Italy and Spain. T cells, B-cell-depleted T cells, or PBMCs supplied cDNA or gDNA.

V lost 1 base and J lost 6; bases outside the gene matches: 3. The length of the CDR3 is 13 residues. Germline V gives CDR1 MGHRA, CDR2 YSYEKL. Per the study methods: Amplification of reference gene primers provided the estimated nucleated cell counts. The repertoire was sequenced with immunoSEQ multiplex PCR; TCRdb's copy has only in-frame clones and lacks some. The D gene and trimming were derived from the DNA, and the V and J assignments and clone size from that table. The sample holds 140,000 to 150,000 clones, more than 70% seen once. The TCR originated in a human donor in a cohort sampled during active COVID-19. The sequenced sample consisted of peripheral blood. This chain uses TRBV4-1 with TRBJ2-7, with 7 bases matching TRBD2. CDR3 DNA sequence: TGCGCCAGCAGCCAAGGACTAGCCGGCGAGCAGTACTTC. Its translation is CASSQGLAGEQYF.